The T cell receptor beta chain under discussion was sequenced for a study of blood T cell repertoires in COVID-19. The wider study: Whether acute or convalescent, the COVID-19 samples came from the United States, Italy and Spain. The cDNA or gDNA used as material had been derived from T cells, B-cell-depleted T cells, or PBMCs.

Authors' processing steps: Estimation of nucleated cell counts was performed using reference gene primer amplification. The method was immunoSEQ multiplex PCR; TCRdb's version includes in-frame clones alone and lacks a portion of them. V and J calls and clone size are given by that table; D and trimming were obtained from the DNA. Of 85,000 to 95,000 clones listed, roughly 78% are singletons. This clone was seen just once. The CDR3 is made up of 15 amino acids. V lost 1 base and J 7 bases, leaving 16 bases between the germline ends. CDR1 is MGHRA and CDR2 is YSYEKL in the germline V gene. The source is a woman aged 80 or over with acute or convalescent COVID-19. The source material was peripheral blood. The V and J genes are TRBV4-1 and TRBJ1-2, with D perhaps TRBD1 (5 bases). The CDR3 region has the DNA TGCGCCAGCAGCCAAGCTCGAGACAGACCTACTGGCTACACCTTC. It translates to CASSQARDRPTGYTF.